Below are 10 T cell receptor beta chains sequenced from a single sample in a study of Ad26.COV2.S vaccination and SARS-CoV-2 variants. Generated by immunoSEQ multiplex PCR, the TCRdb table keeps only in-frame clones and is missing some. The sample shows around 370,000 clones, about 90% of them seen only once. The material was peripheral blood, obtained after recovery from COVID-19. The receptors shown here come from a human donor who had recovered from COVID-19.

The chain employs TRBV5-5 and TRBJ2-2; D is perhaps TRBD1 or TRBD2 (5 bases each). The germline gives CDR1 SGHKS, CDR2 YYEKEE (reference sequence). Trimming took off 4 bases at V and 3 bases at J, with 13 bases between the two ends. The CDR3 covers 15 residues. The CDR3 DNA is TGTGCCAGCAGCCCGGGACCGATGGACACCGGGGAGCTGTTTTTT. Its protein is CASSPGPMDTGELFF. The whole variable domain, remainder taken from reference TRBV5-5 and TRBJ2-2, is DAGVTQSPTHLIKTRGQQVTLRCSPISGHKSVSWYQQVLGQGPQFIFQYYEKEERGRGNFPDRFSARQFPNYSSELNVNALLLGDSALYLCASSPGPMDTGELFFGEGSRLTVL.

This chain uses TRBV5-1 with TRBJ2-5; TRBD1 matches 7 bases. CDR1 is SGHRS, CDR2 YFSETQ, per germline. The CDR3 is 15 residues long. V was clipped by 4 bases and J by 5 bases; unmatched bases: 11. This CDR3 reads CASSPAGRGRETQYF. As DNA, the CDR3 is TGCGCCAGCAGCCCCGCAGGTAGGGGGCGGGAGACCCAGTACTTC.

This chain connects TRBV10-3 to TRBJ1-4, with 8 bases that match TRBD1. The CDR3 extends over 15 amino acids. V gave up 1 base and J gave up 5 bases; unmatched junction bases: 3. Germline V gene lookup returns CDR1 ENHRY and CDR2 SYGVKD. CDR3 sequence reads: CAISEFGTGNEKLFF. In DNA form, the CDR3 reads TGTGCCATCAGTGAGTTCGGGACAGGCAATGAAAAACTGTTTTTT.

The chain carries TRBV3-1 (or the pseudogene TRBV3-2) and TRBJ1-6, with D hard to call. V lost 3 bases, J lost 3 bases, and 9 bases lay in between. Germline-derived CDR1 and CDR2 are LGHDT and YNNKEL (reference sequence). This CDR3 spans 15 amino acids. The CDR3 loop reads CASSQRNIYNSPLHF. CDR3 sequence (DNA): TGTGCCAGCAGCCAGAGAAACATCTATAATTCACCCCTCCACTTT.

Only one count was recorded for this clone. CDR3 coding DNA: TGCGCCAGCAGCCAATCTGAGACGCAACTCAATGGCTACACCTTC. Translation gives CASSQSETQLNGYTF. This chain joins TRBV4-3 and TRBJ1-2; D is ambiguous. The germline V gene encodes CDR1 LGHNA and CDR2 YSLEER. The CDR3 totals 15 residues. The V end was cut by 2 bases, the J end by 6 bases, with 16 bases between.

The chain recombines TRBV11-2 with TRBJ1-6; D unresolved. CDR1 is SGHAT and CDR2 is FQNNGV in the germline V gene. CDR3 length: 15 residues. V lost 4 bases to trimming and J lost 10 bases, with 17 bases between them. CDR3 in DNA: TGTGCCAGCAGCTCACTGCAGGCTCCGGGCTCACCCCTCCACTTT. Amino acid sequence: CASSSLQAPGSPLHF.

This chain links TRBV6-5 with TRBJ2-5, with TRBD2 identical over 9 bases. The CDR3 sequence is 15 residues long. Germline V gene lookup returns CDR1 MNHEY and CDR2 SVGAGI. J lost 5 bases, V lost 6 bases, and 10 bases had no gene match. The CDR3 DNA reads TGTGCCAGCAGGGGGTTCTGGCGGGGGGGCGAGACCCAGTACTTC. It is translated as CASRGFWRGGETQYF.

The V and J genes are TRBV9 and TRBJ2-1, with 9 nucleotides matching TRBD1. The CDR3 sequence is 16 residues long. CDR1 and CDR2 from the germline V gene are SGDLS and YYNGEE. V lost 3 bases, J lost 2 bases, and 6 bases stayed unmatched. The CDR3 DNA sequence: TGTGCCAGCAGCGAAACCGGGACAGGGACCTACAATGAGCAGTTCTTC. Amino acids: CASSETGTGTYNEQFF.

The chain carries TRBV5-4 and TRBJ2-2; D call uncertain. The CDR3 is made up of 13 amino acids. The germline V and J ends were trimmed by 2 bases and 6 bases, with 8 bases remaining between them. From germline, CDR1 is SGHNT and CDR2 YYREEE (reference sequence). CDR3 in amino acids: CASSLGVAGELFF. As DNA, the CDR3 is TGTGCCAGCAGCTTAGGAGTCGCCGGGGAGCTGTTTTTT.

Only one count was recorded for this clone. The chain employs TRBV6-1 and TRBJ2-7; D ambiguous. The V end lost 2 bases, the J end lost 0 bases, and 11 bases lay between the germline ends. The CDR3 covers 15 residues. The germline CDR1 and CDR2 sequences are MNHNS and SASEGT. CDR3 protein: CASSEFLQDSYEQYF. CDR3 bases: TGTGCCAGCAGTGAATTCTTGCAGGACTCCTACGAGCAGTACTTC.